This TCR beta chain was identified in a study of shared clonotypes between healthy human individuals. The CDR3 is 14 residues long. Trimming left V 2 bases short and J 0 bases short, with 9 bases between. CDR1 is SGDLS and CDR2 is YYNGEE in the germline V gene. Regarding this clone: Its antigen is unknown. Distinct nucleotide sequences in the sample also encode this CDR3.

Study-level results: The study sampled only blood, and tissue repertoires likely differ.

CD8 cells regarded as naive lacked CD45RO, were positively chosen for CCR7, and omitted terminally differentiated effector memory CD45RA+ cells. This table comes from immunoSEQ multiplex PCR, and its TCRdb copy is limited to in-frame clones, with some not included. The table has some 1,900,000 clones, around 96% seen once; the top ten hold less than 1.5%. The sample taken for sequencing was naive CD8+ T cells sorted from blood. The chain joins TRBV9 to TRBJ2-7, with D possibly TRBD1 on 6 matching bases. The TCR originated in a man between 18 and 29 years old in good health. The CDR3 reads CASSVDRYSYEQYF. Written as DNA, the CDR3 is TGTGCCAGCAGCGTCGACAGGTACTCCTACGAGCAGTACTTC. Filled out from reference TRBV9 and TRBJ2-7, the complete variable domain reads DSGVTQTPKHLITATGQRVTLRCSPRSGDLSVYWYQQSLDQGLQFLIQYYNGEERAKGNILERFSAQQFPDLHSELNLSSLELGDSALYFCASSVDRYSYEQYFGPGTRLTVT.